This T cell receptor beta chain originates from a study of blood T cell repertoires in COVID-19. This clone is a singleton in its sample. In the original workflow: Reference gene primer amplification in the assay estimated nucleated cell counts. Assay used: immunoSEQ multiplex PCR; TCRdb lists only in-frame clones, some missing. V and J calls and clone size are copied from that table; D and trimming were computed from the DNA. The table records 130,000 or so clones, around 86% of them present only once. Germline assignment: CDR1 LNHDA and CDR2 SQIVND (reference sequence). The CDR3 is 14 amino acids. V was shortened by 6 bases and J by 4 bases, with 13 bases between the two germline ends.

The V call is TRBV19, the J call TRBJ1-5, with no clear D. Source material: peripheral blood. The sequence derives from a man aged 40-49 years with acute or convalescent COVID-19. This chain's CDR3 is CASREAGGNQPQHF. As DNA, the CDR3 is TGTGCCAGTAGAGAGGCGGGTGGGAATCAGCCCCAGCATTTT.